Presented here are 23 T cell receptor beta chains from one specimen sequenced in a study of T cells in Graves' hyperthyroidism and ophthalmopathy. Using RNA transcripts as the source, TCR beta CDR3 regions were amplified. With the HTBI primer set, the TCR CDR3 went through a first round of RT-PCR. MiXCR, applied by TCRdb to the multiplex PCR reads, yields one record per CDR3 protein. The sample has roughly 330,000 distinct CDR3 sequences; around 16% are singletons. Input material: blood. These receptors were collected from a man under 40 with Graves' hyperthyroidism.

This chain connects TRBV25-1 to TRBJ1-2; D remains ambiguous. CDR1 and CDR2 from the germline V gene are MGHDK and SYGVNS. Trimming shortened V by 1 base and J by 2 bases, and 8 bases separated the two germline ends. The CDR3 covers 14 residues. The CDR3 DNA sequence: TGTGCCAGCAGTGAATCCGACGGGAACTATGGCTACACCTTC. Translated: CASSESDGNYGYTF.

This clonotype came up a few times. CDR3 nucleotides: TGTGCCAGCAGTGGAACCAGACTAGCGGGAGGGCCGACAGATACGCAGTATTTT. Translation: CASSGTRLAGGPTDTQYF. This sequence joins TRBV2 and TRBJ2-3; TRBD2 agrees at 14 bases. The CDR3 runs to 18 residues. Germline V lookup: CDR1 SNHLY, CDR2 FYNNEI. V lost 4 bases to trimming and J lost 3 bases; unmatched junction nucleotides: 9.

The chain couples TRBV5-1 to TRBJ1-1; the D is unclear. The CDR3 has 11 residues. V was shortened by 2 bases and J by 5 bases, with 4 bases between the two germline ends. Germline CDR1 reads SGHRS; CDR2 reads YFSETQ. CDR3 in amino acids: CASSFKTEAFF. CDR3 bases: TGCGCCAGCAGCTTTAAGACTGAAGCTTTCTTT.

The rearrangement links TRBV4-2 to TRBJ2-2; D unresolved. The germline gives CDR1 LGHNA, CDR2 YNFKEQ. The CDR3 has 15 amino acids. The V end lost 0 bases, the J end lost 4 bases, and 9 bases lay between the germline ends. The CDR3 DNA reads TGTGCCAGCAGCCAAGATTCGGCGTTCACCGGGGAGCTGTTTTTT. This sequence encodes CASSQDSAFTGELFF.

This clonotype was seen at least ten times. The rearrangement uses TRBV27 and TRBJ2-5; no definite D call. Germline loops: CDR1 MNHEY, CDR2 SMNVEV (reference sequence). The CDR3 is 13 amino acids. Trimming removed 6 bases at V and 5 bases at J, with 13 bases between. The CDR3 is CASSRSRHETQYF. CDR3 bases: TGTGCCAGCAGCCGCTCCAGGCATGAGACCCAGTACTTC.

The J gene is TRBJ2-7, the V gene TRBV3-1, with 7 bases fitting TRBD2. CDR1 and CDR2 (germline): LGHDT, YNNKEL (reference sequence). This CDR3 contains 15 residues. The ends lost 4 bases at V and 6 bases at J; junction bases unmatched: 12. CDR3 sequence: CASSPAGVQWGEQYF. The DNA for the CDR3 is TGTGCCAGCAGCCCCGCGGGAGTGCAATGGGGCGAGCAGTACTTC.

In this sample, this clonotype turned up many times. The rearrangement joins TRBV5-1 to TRBJ2-3, with D uncertain. From germline, CDR1 is SGHRS and CDR2 YFSETQ. Deletions cut 4 bases from V and 2 bases from J, with 11 bases between. CDR3 length: 14 residues. The CDR3 sequence: CASSVQVSTDTQYF. The CDR3 nucleotides read TGCGCCAGCAGCGTGCAGGTATCCACAGATACGCAGTATTTT.

The table lists this clonotype with a few counts. The J gene is TRBJ1-1, the V gene TRBV4-1, with D maybe TRBD1 (6 bases). CDR1 and CDR2 from the germline V gene are MGHRA and YSYEKL. The CDR3 runs to 14 residues. The V end was cut by 4 bases, the J end by 7 bases, with 16 bases between. CDR3 sequence: CASSRPGGQNEAFF. CDR3 nucleotides: TGCGCCAGCAGCCGCCCCGGGGGGCAGAATGAAGCTTTCTTT.

This clonotype has just a few counts. The junction shows a germline mismatch at one end, possibly a read error. The chain employs TRBV5-1 and TRBJ2-1; 7 bases fit TRBD1. Germline V gives CDR1 SGHRS, CDR2 YFSETQ. The CDR3 extends over 14 amino acids. The CDR3 reads CASNSVTGNNEQLF. Here the CDR3 DNA reads TGCGCCAGCAATTCGGTGACAGGGAACAATGAGCAGCTCTTC.

The table lists this clonotype with a few counts. The CDR3 reads CASSIDPDYEQYF. CDR3 nucleotide sequence: TGTGCCAGTAGTATAGATCCAGACTACGAGCAGTACTTC. The rearrangement joins TRBV19 to TRBJ2-7; D is ambiguous. The CDR3 is 13 residues long. V lost 0 bases and J 3 bases, leaving 6 bases between the germline ends. CDR1 is LNHDA, CDR2 SQIVND, per germline (reference sequence).

The V gene is TRBV7-3, the J gene TRBJ2-3; TRBD1 matches 9 bases. CDR3 length: 13 amino acids. Trimming took 5 bases from V and 6 from J; bases not matched to a gene: 3. Germline-derived CDR1 and CDR2 are SGHTA and FQGTGA. CDR3: CASSPDRGDTQYF. For the CDR3, the DNA is TGTGCCAGCAGCCCGGACAGGGGCGATACGCAGTATTTT.

The chain employs TRBV29-1 and TRBJ2-1, with 10 nucleotides matching TRBD2. The germline gives CDR1 SQVTM, CDR2 ANQGSEA. The CDR3 is made up of 16 amino acids. V lost 7 bases to trimming and J lost 7 bases; unmatched junction nucleotides: 16. The CDR3 nucleotides read TGCAGCGCCCCCGAAGCGGGAGGGCCTTTTGGAAATGAGCAGTTCTTC. It specifies CSAPEAGGPFGNEQFF.

This rearrangement joins TRBV14 to TRBJ2-3, with D perhaps TRBD1 (6 bases). The CDR3 runs to 16 residues. Germline lookup yields CDR1 SGHDN and CDR2 FVKESK. V was clipped by 2 bases and J by 2 bases, with 14 bases between them. CDR3 DNA sequence: TGTGCCAGCAGCCAAACCACAGGGATCAACACAGATACGCAGTATTTT. This translates into CASSQTTGINTDTQYF. The full variable domain, completed using reference TRBV14 and TRBJ2-3, is EAGVTQFPSHSVIEKGQTVTLRCDPISGHDNLYWYRRVMGKEIKFLLHFVKESKQDESGMPNNRFLAERTGGTYSTLKVQPAELEDSGVYFCASSQTTGINTDTQYFGPGTRLTVL.

This clonotype came up a few times. The chain joins TRBV4-1 to TRBJ2-7, with D perhaps matching TRBD2 (6 bases). V lost 1 base to trimming and J lost 2 bases, with 18 bases between them. The germline CDR1 and CDR2 sequences are MGHRA and YSYEKL. This CDR3 is built from 17 residues. CDR3 protein: CASSQGSQRVIPYEQYF. The CDR3, as DNA: TGCGCCAGCAGCCAAGGATCTCAGCGGGTCATTCCCTACGAGCAGTACTTC.

In this sample, this clonotype turned up a few times. CDR3 residues: CSAPVQGTAVGGSVGLAYEQYF. For the CDR3, the DNA is TGCAGTGCTCCCGTGCAGGGTACCGCTGTAGGCGGGAGTGTCGGTCTAGCCTACGAGCAGTACTTC. This rearrangement joins TRBV20-1 to TRBJ2-7; 7 positions agree with TRBD2. Germline CDR1 DFQATT, CDR2 SNEGSKA (reference sequence). Trimming took 5 bases from V and 2 from J; bases not matched to a gene: 33. The CDR3 runs 22 residues.

This clonotype was detected ten times or more. V gene TRBV28 combines with J gene TRBJ2-1; 7 bases agree with TRBD2. V was clipped by 3 bases and J by 7 bases; unmatched bases: 15. The CDR3 is 17 residues long. Germline V lookup: CDR1 MDHEN, CDR2 SYDVKM. This CDR3 is CASSFPGGGLGMNEQFF. As DNA, the CDR3 is TGTGCCAGCAGTTTCCCGGGGGGAGGTTTGGGGATGAATGAGCAGTTCTTC.

Only a few counts were recorded for this clonotype. This chain joins TRBV9 and TRBJ1-2; 8 bases align to TRBD1. CDR1 SGDLS and CDR2 YYNGEE come from the germline V gene. The trim removed 2 bases at V and 2 bases at J, leaving 2 bases unmatched. The CDR3 spans 14 residues. This CDR3 is CASSVDRGNYGYTF. CDR3 DNA sequence: TGTGCCAGCAGCGTCGACAGGGGAAACTATGGCTACACCTTC. Supplemented by reference TRBV9 and TRBJ1-2, the full variable domain reads DSGVTQTPKHLITATGQRVTLRCSPRSGDLSVYWYQQSLDQGLQFLIQYYNGEERAKGNILERFSAQQFPDLHSELNLSSLELGDSALYFCASSVDRGNYGYTFGSGTRLTVV.

The chain combines TRBV5-6 with TRBJ2-1; D gene unclear. CDR3 length: 12 residues. Germline loops: CDR1 SGHDT, CDR2 YYEEEE. Trimming removed 3 bases at V and 7 bases at J, with 8 bases between. Here the CDR3 reads CASSSLKNEQFF. The CDR3 coding sequence is TGTGCCAGCAGCTCCTTAAAGAATGAGCAGTTCTTC.

V usage is TRBV5-1 and J usage is TRBJ2-1, with D uncertain. Germline V lookup: CDR1 SGHRS, CDR2 YFSETQ. V was cut by 0 bases and J by 7 bases, with 14 bases left in between. This CDR3 has 15 residues. CDR3 sequence: CASSLAENRRNEQFF. Here the CDR3 DNA reads TGCGCCAGCAGCTTGGCCGAAAACCGTCGGAATGAGCAGTTCTTC.

The V call is TRBV7-9, the J call TRBJ1-3, with a tentative D call TRBD1 (5 bases). With 1 base removed from V and 9 bases from J, the gap between germline ends came to 13 bases. Germline CDR1 reads SEHNR; CDR2 reads FQNEAQ (reference sequence). The CDR3 consists of 14 residues. DNA of the CDR3: TGTGCCAGCAGCTTAGAGGGCCCGGGGGGCACCATATATTTT. This gives the protein CASSLEGPGGTIYF.

At least ten counts were recorded for this clonotype. V gene TRBV27 combines with J gene TRBJ1-2; D is unclear. Germline loops: CDR1 MNHEY, CDR2 SMNVEV (reference sequence). The CDR3 is made up of 11 amino acids. The germline V and J ends were trimmed by 7 bases and 7 bases, with 10 bases remaining between them. The CDR3 loop reads CASTLSCGYTF. In nucleotides, the CDR3 is TGTGCCAGCACCCTGTCATGTGGCTACACCTTC.

As DNA, the CDR3 is TGTGCCAGCAGCTTAGCTAGGAGAGCGAACACCGGGGAGCTGTTTTTT. It specifies CASSLARRANTGELFF. This rearrangement joins TRBV7-2 to TRBJ2-2; D is unresolved. CDR1 SGHTA and CDR2 FQGNSA come from the germline V gene. CDR3 length equals 16 residues. Trimming stripped 0 bases from V and 0 bases from J, with 8 bases between. Drawing the rest from reference TRBV7-2 and TRBJ2-2, the complete variable domain is GAGVSQSPSNKVTEKGKDVELRCDPISGHTALYWYRQSLGQGLEFLIYFQGNSAPDKSGLPSDRFSAERTGGSVSTLTIQRTQQEDSAVYLCASSLARRANTGELFFGEGSRLTVL.

The chain is built from TRBV2 and TRBJ2-5; D is undetermined. Trimming removed 4 bases from V and 2 bases from J, with 5 bases in between. Germline V CDR1 and CDR2: SNHLY, FYNNEI. The CDR3 contains 12 residues. CDR3 region: CASSARQETQYF. The CDR3 region has the DNA TGTGCCAGCAGTGCCAGGCAAGAGACCCAGTACTTC.